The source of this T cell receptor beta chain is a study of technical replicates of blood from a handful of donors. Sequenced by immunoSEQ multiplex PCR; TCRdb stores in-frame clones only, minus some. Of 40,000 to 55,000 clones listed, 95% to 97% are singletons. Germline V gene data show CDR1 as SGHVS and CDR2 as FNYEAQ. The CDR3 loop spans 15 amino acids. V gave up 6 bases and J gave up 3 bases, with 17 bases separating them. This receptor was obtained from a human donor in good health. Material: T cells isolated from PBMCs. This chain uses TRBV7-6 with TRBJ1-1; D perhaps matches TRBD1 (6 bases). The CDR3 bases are TGTGCCAGCAGGTCCTCAGGGGAGGGGTACACTGAAGCTTTCTTT. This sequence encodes CASRSSGEGYTEAFF.